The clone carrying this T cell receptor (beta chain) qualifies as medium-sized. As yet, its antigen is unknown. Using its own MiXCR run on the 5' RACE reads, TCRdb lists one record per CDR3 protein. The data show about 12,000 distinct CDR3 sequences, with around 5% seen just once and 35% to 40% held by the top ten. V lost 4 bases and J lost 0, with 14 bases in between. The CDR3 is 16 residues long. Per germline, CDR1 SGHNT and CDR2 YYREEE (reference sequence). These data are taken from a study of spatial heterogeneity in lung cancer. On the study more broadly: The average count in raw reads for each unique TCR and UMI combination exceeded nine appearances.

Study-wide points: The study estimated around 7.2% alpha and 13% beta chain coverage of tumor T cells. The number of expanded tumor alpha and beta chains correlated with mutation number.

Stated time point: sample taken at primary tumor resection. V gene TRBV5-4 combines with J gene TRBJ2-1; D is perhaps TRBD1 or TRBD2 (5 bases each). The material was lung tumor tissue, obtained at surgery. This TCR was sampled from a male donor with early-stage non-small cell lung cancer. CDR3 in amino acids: CASSALTRGSYNEQFF. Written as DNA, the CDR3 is TGTGCCAGCAGCGCTCTTACTAGGGGCTCCTACAATGAGCAGTTCTTC.